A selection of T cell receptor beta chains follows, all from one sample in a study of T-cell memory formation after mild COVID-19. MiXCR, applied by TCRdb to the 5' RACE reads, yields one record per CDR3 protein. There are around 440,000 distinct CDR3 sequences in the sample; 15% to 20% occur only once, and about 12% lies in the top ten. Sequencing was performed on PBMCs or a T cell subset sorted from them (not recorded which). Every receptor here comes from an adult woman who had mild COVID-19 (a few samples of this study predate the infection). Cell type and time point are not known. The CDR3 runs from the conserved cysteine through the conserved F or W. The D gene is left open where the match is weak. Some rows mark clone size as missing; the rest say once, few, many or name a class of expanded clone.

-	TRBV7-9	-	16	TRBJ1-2	TGTGCCAGCAGCTCCGATCGCCGGGCCAAAACGTATGGCTACACCTTC	CASSSDRRAKTYGYTF
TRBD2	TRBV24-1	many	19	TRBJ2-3	TGTGCCACCAGTGCTCCCCAAGCGGGAACGAAAGGGGAAGCAGATACGCAGTATTTT	CATSAPQAGTKGEADTQYF
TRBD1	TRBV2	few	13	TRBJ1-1	TGTGCCAGCAGAGCGGACAGGGGGCCTGAAGCTTTCTTT	CASRADRGPEAFF
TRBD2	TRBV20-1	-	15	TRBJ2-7	TGCAGTGCTAGAGATCCAGCTAGCGGGCCCGGGGAGCAGTACTTC	CSARDPASGPGEQYF
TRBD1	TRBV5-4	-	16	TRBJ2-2	TGTGCCAGCAGCTTGGTTGGACAGGGTGGTTCCGGGGAGCTGTTTTTT	CASSLVGQGGSGELFF
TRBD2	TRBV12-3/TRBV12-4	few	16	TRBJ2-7	TGTGCCAGCAGCCTAATTTACGGGACTAGCACCGACGAGCAGTACTTC	CASSLIYGTSTDEQYF
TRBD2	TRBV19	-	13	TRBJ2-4	TGTGCCAGTAGTACAGCGGGGGTATACATTCAGTACTTC	CASSTAGVYIQYF
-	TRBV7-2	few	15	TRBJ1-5	TGTGCCAGCAGCAAAGGGACGTGGGACAATCAGCCCCAGCATTTT	CASSKGTWDNQPQHF
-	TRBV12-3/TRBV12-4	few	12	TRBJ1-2	TGTGCCAGCAGCCGTTGGACATTCGGCTACACCTTC	CASSRWTFGYTF
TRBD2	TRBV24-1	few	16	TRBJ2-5	TGTGCCACCAGTGACTCGGGACTAGCGGGCCGAGAGACCCAGTACTTC	CATSDSGLAGRETQYF
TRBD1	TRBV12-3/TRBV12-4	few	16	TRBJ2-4	TGTGCCAGCAGTGCGCTACAGGGGTATGGCAAAAACATTCAGTACTTC	CASSALQGYGKNIQYF
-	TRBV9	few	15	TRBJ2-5	TGTGCCAGCAGCCCGAAGGACATAAACCAAGAGACCCAGTACTTC	CASSPKDINQETQYF
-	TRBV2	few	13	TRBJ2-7	TGTGCCAGCACCCTCCTCAGGGGACACGAGCAGTACTTC	CASTLLRGHEQYF
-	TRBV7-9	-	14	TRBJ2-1	TGTGCCAGCATCGTGGGGGTCTCCTACAATGAGCAGTTCTTC	CASIVGVSYNEQFF
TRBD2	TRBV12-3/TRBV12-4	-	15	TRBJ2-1	TGTGCCAGCAGCCCCACTAGCGGAGCCGACAATGAGCAGTTCTTC	CASSPTSGADNEQFF
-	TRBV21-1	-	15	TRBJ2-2	TGTGCCAGCAGCAAAGGGACGGAGAACACCGGGGAGCTGTTTTTT	CASSKGTENTGELFF
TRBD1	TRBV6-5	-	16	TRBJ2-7	TGTGCCAGCACCCGGAGCACGACAGGGAAGCTCTACGAGCAGTACTTC	CASTRSTTGKLYEQYF
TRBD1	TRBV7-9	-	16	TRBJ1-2	TGTGCCAGCAGCTCTGGGACAGCCCCGTCTAACTATGGCTACACCTTC	CASSSGTAPSNYGYTF
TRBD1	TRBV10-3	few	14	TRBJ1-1	TGTGCCATCAGTGTCCAAGGGACAGGCACTGAAGCTTTCTTT	CAISVQGTGTEAFF
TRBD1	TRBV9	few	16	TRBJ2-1	TGTGCCAGCAGCGACGCAGGACAGGGCCCATACAATGAGCAGTTCTTC	CASSDAGQGPYNEQFF
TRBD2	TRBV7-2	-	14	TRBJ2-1	TGTGCCAGCAGAAAGACTAGCGGGAGCGGGGGGCAGTTCTTC	CASRKTSGSGGQFF
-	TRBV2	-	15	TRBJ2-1	TGTGCCAGCAGTGTTCGGGACACCCGGGAGGATGAGCAGTTCTTC	CASSVRDTREDEQFF
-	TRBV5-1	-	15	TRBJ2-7	TGCGCCAGCAGCCCGGGGGGGACAGCCGCCTACGAGCAGTACTTC	CASSPGGTAAYEQYF
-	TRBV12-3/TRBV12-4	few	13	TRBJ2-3	TGTGCCAGCACTCCACACGCGACAGATACGCAGTATTTT	CASTPHATDTQYF
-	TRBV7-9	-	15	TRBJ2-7	TGTGCCAGCAGCTCTACAGGCTTCCAAACCTACGAGCAGTACTTC	CASSSTGFQTYEQYF
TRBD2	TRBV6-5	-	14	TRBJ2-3	TGTGCCAGCAGGCGGACTAGCGGGAGGGATACGCAGTATTTT	CASRRTSGRDTQYF
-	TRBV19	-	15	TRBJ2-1	TGTGCCAGTAGTATTGGGGGAGTCGGCTACAATGAGCAGTTCTTC	CASSIGGVGYNEQFF
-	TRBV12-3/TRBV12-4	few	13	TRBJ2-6	TGTGCCAGTAGATGGGCTGGGGCCAACGTCCTGACTTTC	CASRWAGANVLTF
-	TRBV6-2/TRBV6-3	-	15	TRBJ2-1	TGTGCCAGCAGTTACTCGGTCCCCCAGGGCAATGAGCAGTTCTTC	CASSYSVPQGNEQFF
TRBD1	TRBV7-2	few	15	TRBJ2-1	TGTGCCAGCAAAGAGACAGGGCGCTCCTACAATGAGCAGTTCTTC	CASKETGRSYNEQFF
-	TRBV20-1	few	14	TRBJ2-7	TGCAGTGCTAGAGACTGGACCTACCCCTACGAGCAGTACTTC	CSARDWTYPYEQYF
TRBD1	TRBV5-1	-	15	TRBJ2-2	TGCGCCAGCAGCAAGGACAGGGGATACACCGGGGAGCTGTTTTTT	CASSKDRGYTGELFF
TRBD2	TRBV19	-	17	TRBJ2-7	TGTGCCAGTAGTCTACACCCGACTAGCGGGAGTGCGTACGAGCAGTACTTC	CASSLHPTSGSAYEQYF
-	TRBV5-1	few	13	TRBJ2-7	TGCGCCAGCACGGAGAGGGGTAGCGACGAGCAGTACTTC	CASTERGSDEQYF
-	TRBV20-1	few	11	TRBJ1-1	TGCAGTGCTCTTGAGGACGCTGAAGCTTTCTTT	CSALEDAEAFF